This T cell receptor beta chain was documented in a study of PD-1 blockade in classical Hodgkin lymphoma. General study findings and limits: Complete responders entered with baseline diversity on par with newly diagnosed patients, the results showed. Unlike CD8+ TCR diversity, which did not rise significantly by C4D1, CD4+ TCR diversity did. Compared with healthy donors, newly diagnosed patients reportedly showed lower baseline TCR diversity.

Germline-derived CDR1 and CDR2 are SGHTA and FQGNSA. This CDR3 comprises 15 residues. V dropped 4 bases and J dropped 6; count of bases not matched to a gene: 4. Sequencing was performed with immunoSEQ multiplex PCR; in TCRdb, only in-frame clones are kept and a portion is missing. The sample carries some 86,000 clones, 90% recorded once. This clone has only one observation. Its target is unknown. This sample's time point: cycle 4 day 1 (C4D1), after five to seven weeks of nivolumab. The patients all showed relapse after autologous stem cell transplantation, while their brentuximab vedotin exposure varied.

The sample here was peripheral blood mononuclear cells (PBMCs), taken before the fourth cycle of nivolumab. This clonotype originated in a human donor with classical Hodgkin lymphoma. The chain has TRBV7-2 and TRBJ2-3, with 13 bases identical to TRBD2. The CDR3 DNA reads as TGTGCCAGCAGCTCACTAGCGGGGGGGCCGGATACGCAGTATTTT. It specifies CASSSLAGGPDTQYF.